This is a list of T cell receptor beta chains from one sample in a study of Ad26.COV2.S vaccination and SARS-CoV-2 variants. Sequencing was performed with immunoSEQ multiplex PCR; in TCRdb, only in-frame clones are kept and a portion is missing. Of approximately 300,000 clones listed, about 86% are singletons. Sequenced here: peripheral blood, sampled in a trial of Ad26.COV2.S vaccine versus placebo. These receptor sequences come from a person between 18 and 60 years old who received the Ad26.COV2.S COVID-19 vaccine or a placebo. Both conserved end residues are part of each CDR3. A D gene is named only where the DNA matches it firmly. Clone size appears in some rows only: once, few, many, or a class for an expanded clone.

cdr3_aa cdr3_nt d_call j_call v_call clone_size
CASSPGGPDNEKLFF TGTGCCAGCAGCCCCGGTGGCCCAGACAATGAAAAACTGTTTTTT - TRBJ1-4 TRBV5-4 -
CASSLMLIAGGTDTQYF TGTGCCAGCAGCTTAATGCTAATAGCGGGAGGCACAGATACGCAGTATTTT TRBD2 TRBJ2-3 TRBV7-9 -
CATSRPDPGAWGIF TGTGCCACCAGCAGACCTGACCCTGGGGCCTGGGGTATTTTT - TRBJ2-3 TRBV15 -
CASSPATGGSLFF TGTGCCAGCTCACCAGCGACAGGGGGGAGTCTGTTTTTT TRBD1 TRBJ1-4 TRBV18 -
CASGHWINVGRSSYEQYF TGTGCCAGCGGGCACTGGATTAATGTCGGAAGGAGCTCCTACGAGCAGTACTTC - TRBJ2-7 TRBV5-5 -
CASLAGIGLNTEAFF TGCGCCAGCCTAGCCGGGATAGGATTGAACACTGAAGCTTTCTTT - TRBJ1-1 TRBV5-1 -
CASSLTADTQYF TGCGCCAGCAGCTTGACAGCAGATACGCAGTATTTT - TRBJ2-3 TRBV5-1 -
CASSLNSVGGQISTDTQYF TGCGCCAGCAGCTTGAACTCCGTAGGGGGGCAGATCAGCACAGATACGCAGTATTTT - TRBJ2-3 TRBV5-1 -
CASSEAAGSNQPQHF TGTGCCAGCAGTGAGGCGGCAGGAAGCAATCAGCCCCAGCATTTT - TRBJ1-5 TRBV2 few
CASSQGASGVAYEQYF TGTGCCAGCAGCCAAGGGGCTAGCGGGGTTGCCTACGAGCAGTACTTC TRBD2 TRBJ2-7 TRBV3-1/TRBV3-2 -
CASSQDIRGRSYNEQFF TGCGCCAGCAGCCAAGATATCCGCGGGCGCTCCTACAATGAGCAGTTCTTC - TRBJ2-1 TRBV4-1 -
CAWARGSGANVLTF TGTGCCTGGGCGAGGGGGTCTGGGGCCAACGTCCTGACTTTC - TRBJ2-6 TRBV30 -
CAWNDRGNSPLHF TGTGCCTGGAACGACAGGGGAAATTCACCCCTCCACTTT TRBD1 TRBJ1-6 TRBV30 once
CASSLDRRGEKLFF TGCGCCAGCAGCTTGGACAGGAGGGGTGAAAAACTGTTTTTT - TRBJ1-4 TRBV5-1 -